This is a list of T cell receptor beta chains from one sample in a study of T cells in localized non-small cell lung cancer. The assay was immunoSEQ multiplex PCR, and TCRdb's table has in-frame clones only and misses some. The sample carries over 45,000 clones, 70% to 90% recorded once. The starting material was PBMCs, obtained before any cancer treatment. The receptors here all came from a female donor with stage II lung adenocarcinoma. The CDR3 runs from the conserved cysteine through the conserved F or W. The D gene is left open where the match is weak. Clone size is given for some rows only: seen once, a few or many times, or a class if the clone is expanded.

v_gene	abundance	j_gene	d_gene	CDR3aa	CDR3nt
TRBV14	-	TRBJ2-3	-	CASSRQGQTDTQYF	TGTGCCAGCAGCCGCCAAGGACAGACAGATACGCAGTATTTT
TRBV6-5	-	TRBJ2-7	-	CASTAGTFPHEQYF	TGTGCCAGCACCGCCGGGACATTCCCCCACGAGCAGTACTTC
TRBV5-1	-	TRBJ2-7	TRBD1	CASTRDRASYEQYF	TGCGCCAGCACAAGGGACAGGGCCTCCTACGAGCAGTACTTC
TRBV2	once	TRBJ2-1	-	CASSELRGTTNEQFF	TGTGCCAGCAGTGAATTGAGGGGGACCACAAATGAGCAGTTCTTC
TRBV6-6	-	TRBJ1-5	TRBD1	CASSTGTGLQPQHF	TGTGCCAGCAGTACCGGGACAGGGCTTCAGCCCCAGCATTTT
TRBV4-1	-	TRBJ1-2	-	CASSPRGVLLWEANYGYTF	TGCGCCAGCAGCCCGAGGGGGGTCCTACTCTGGGAGGCTAACTATGGCTACACCTTC
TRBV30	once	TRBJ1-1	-	CAWSPTMNTEAFF	TGTGCCTGGAGTCCAACTATGAACACTGAAGCTTTCTTT
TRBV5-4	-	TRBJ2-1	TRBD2	CASSPGGSGGALIHEQFF	TGTGCCAGCAGCCCCGGGGGTAGCGGGGGGGCATTGATCCATGAGCAGTTCTTC
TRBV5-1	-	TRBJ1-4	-	CASSLEGGTEKLFF	TGCGCCAGCAGCTTGGAAGGGGGAACTGAAAAACTGTTTTTT
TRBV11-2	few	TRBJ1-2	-	CASSWTGQGIFDGYTF	TGTGCCAGCAGCTGGACGGGGCAGGGAATATTCGATGGCTACACCTTC
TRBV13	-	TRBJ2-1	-	CASSLGDRSYNEQFF	TGTGCCAGCAGCTTAGGGGATCGCTCCTACAATGAGCAGTTCTTC
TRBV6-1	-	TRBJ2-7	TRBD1	CASRSGTGLSYEQYF	TGTGCCAGCCGGTCCGGGACAGGCCTCTCCTACGAGCAGTACTTC
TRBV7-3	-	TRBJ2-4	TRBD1	CASSPRGQGVQYF	TGTGCCAGCAGCCCACGGGGACAGGGGGTTCAGTACTTC
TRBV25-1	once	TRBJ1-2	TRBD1	CASSVGTGLLYGYTF	TGTGCCAGCAGTGTCGGGACAGGGCTCCTCTATGGCTACACCTTC
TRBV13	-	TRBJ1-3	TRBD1	CASRGTGGSGNTIYF	TGTGCCAGCAGGGGAACAGGGGGCTCTGGAAACACCATATATTTT
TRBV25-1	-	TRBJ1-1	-	CASSDPGQGLNTEAFF	TGTGCCAGCAGTGACCCAGGTCAGGGGTTGAACACTGAAGCTTTCTTT
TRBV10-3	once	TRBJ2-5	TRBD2	CAISSGEETQYF	TGTGCCATCAGTAGCGGGGAAGAGACCCAGTACTTC
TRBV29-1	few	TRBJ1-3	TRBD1	CSAQGFSGNTIYF	TGCAGCGCACAGGGGTTCTCTGGAAACACCATATATTTT
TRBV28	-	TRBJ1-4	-	CASTLGGGLSNEKLFF	TGTGCCAGCACCCTAGGCGGAGGTCTGTCTAATGAAAAACTGTTTTTT
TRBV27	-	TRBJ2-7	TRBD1	CASSLSGQGYGEQYF	TGTGCCAGCAGTTTATCGGGACAGGGGTATGGGGAGCAGTACTTC
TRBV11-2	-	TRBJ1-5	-	CASSHLEGAGNQPQHF	TGTGCCAGCAGCCATCTTGAGGGCGCTGGCAATCAGCCCCAGCATTTT
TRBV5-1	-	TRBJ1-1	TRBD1	CASSYGQEVTEAFF	TGCGCCAGCAGCTACGGACAGGAGGTAACTGAAGCTTTCTTT
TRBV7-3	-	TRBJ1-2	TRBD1	CASSLGQGHGYTF	TGTGCCAGCAGCTTGGGACAGGGGCATGGCTACACCTTC
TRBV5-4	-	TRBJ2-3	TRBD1	CASSSRTGGGDTQYF	TGTGCCAGCAGCTCTAGGACAGGGGGGGGAGATACGCAGTATTTT
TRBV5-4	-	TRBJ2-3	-	CASSLTSSTDTQYF	TGTGCCAGCAGCTTGACAAGCAGCACAGATACGCAGTATTTT
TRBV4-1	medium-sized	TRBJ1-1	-	CASSQVRPGFRTEAFF	TGCGCCAGCAGCCAGGTTCGCCCGGGGTTCAGGACTGAAGCTTTCTTT
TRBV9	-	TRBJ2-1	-	CASSVRQYNEQFF	TGTGCCAGCAGCGTCCGTCAGTACAATGAGCAGTTCTTC
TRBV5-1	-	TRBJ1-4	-	CASSLEGQLNEKLFF	TGCGCCAGCAGCTTGGAAGGACAGTTAAATGAAAAACTGTTTTTT
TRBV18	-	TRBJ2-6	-	CASSPLSPRQAGSGANVLTF	TGTGCCAGCTCACCATTAAGCCCGCGACAGGCCGGCTCTGGGGCCAACGTCCTGACTTTC
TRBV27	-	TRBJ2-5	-	CASRNPVGTQYF	TGTGCCAGCAGGAACCCAGTGGGGACCCAGTACTTC
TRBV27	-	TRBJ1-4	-	CASSSAAGRNLGEKLFF	TGTGCCAGCAGTTCCGCCGCAGGGAGAAACCTAGGGGAAAAACTGTTTTTT
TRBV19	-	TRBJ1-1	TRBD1	CASKLGGASEAFF	TGTGCCAGTAAGTTAGGGGGCGCATCTGAAGCTTTCTTT
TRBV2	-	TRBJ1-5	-	CASSERGRSGGNQPQHF	TGTGCCAGCAGTGAGAGGGGCCGTTCTGGGGGCAATCAGCCCCAGCATTTT
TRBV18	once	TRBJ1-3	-	CASSPGGSSGNTIYF	TGTGCCAGCTCACCGGGTGGAAGCTCTGGAAACACCATATATTTT
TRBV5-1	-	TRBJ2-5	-	CASSPGSQETQYF	TGCGCCAGCAGCCCCGGGTCCCAAGAGACCCAGTACTTC
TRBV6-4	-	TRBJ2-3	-	CASSDMGGSFTDTQYF	TGTGCCAGCAGTGACATGGGGGGCAGCTTCACAGATACGCAGTATTTT
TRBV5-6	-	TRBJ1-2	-	CASSTKGLNLYGYTF	TGTGCCAGCAGCACTAAAGGACTTAACCTCTATGGCTACACCTTC
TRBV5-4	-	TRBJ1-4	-	CASSSEKANEKLFF	TGTGCCAGCAGCTCGGAAAAGGCTAATGAAAAACTGTTTTTT
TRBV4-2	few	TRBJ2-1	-	CASSQEGHYNEQFF	TGTGCCAGCAGCCAAGAAGGTCATTACAATGAGCAGTTCTTC
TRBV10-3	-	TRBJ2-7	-	CAISEIDRSSYEQYF	TGTGCCATCAGTGAAATAGACAGGTCCTCCTACGAGCAGTACTTC
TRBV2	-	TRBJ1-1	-	CASSERGRGAEAFF	TGTGCCAGCAGTGAAAGGGGACGGGGCGCTGAAGCTTTCTTT
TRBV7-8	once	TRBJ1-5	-	CASSLAMGVSNQPQHF	TGTGCCAGCAGCTTAGCGATGGGAGTTAGCAATCAGCCCCAGCATTTT
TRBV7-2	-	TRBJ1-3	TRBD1	CASSPPGQGGNTIYF	TGTGCCAGCAGCCCCCCAGGACAGGGGGGAAACACCATATATTTT
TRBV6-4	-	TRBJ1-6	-	CASLDSGNSPLHF	TGTGCCAGCCTAGACAGTGGGAATTCACCCCTCCACTTT
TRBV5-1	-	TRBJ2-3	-	CASSLSSRGTDTQYF	TGCGCCAGCAGCTTGAGCTCCCGGGGCACAGATACGCAGTATTTT
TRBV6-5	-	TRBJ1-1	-	CASSYERGAPTKFFF	TGTGCCAGCAGTTACGAAAGGGGCGCCCCGACTAAGTTTTTCTTT
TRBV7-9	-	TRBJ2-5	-	CASSFEGKETQYF	TGTGCCAGCAGCTTCGAAGGGAAAGAGACCCAGTACTTC
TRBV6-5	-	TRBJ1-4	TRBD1	CASSQDRGSEKLLF	TGTGCCAGCAGCCAGGACAGGGGGAGTGAAAAACTGCTTTTT
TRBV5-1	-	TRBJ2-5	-	CASSRTTGTQETQYF	TGCGCCAGCAGCAGGACAACGGGGACCCAAGAGACCCAGTACTTC
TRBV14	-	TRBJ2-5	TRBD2	CASSQVLAGGPETQYF	TGTGCCAGCAGCCAAGTTTTAGCGGGGGGCCCAGAGACCCAGTACTTC